A single sample gave rise to the 28 T cell receptor beta chains below, sequenced in a study of CD8+ T cells in alopecia areata. Treatment indicated: oral pan-JAK inhibitor, 5-10 mg twice daily. Isolated RNA was reverse transcribed into cDNA used as the sequencing template. Sequencing used immunoSEQ multiplex PCR; TCRdb keeps in-frame clones, though not all of them. The sample records about 140,000 clones, about 88% being singletons. Material: CD8+ T cells sorted from blood, obtained at week 4, from a patient treated with tofacitinib. The receptors here all came from a human donor with alopecia areata.

The chain couples TRBV29-1 to TRBJ2-7; no definite D call. The CDR3 contains 13 residues. The V and J ends lost 4 bases and 1 base respectively, with 11 bases between them. In germline, CDR1 is SQVTM, CDR2 ANQGSEA. CDR3 bases: TGCAGCGTTGTAAGCTTCGTATCCTACGAGCAGTACTTC. This encodes CSVVSFVSYEQYF.

The chain carries TRBV9 and TRBJ2-7, with 11 positions matching TRBD1. Germline V lookup: CDR1 SGDLS, CDR2 YYNGEE. The V and J ends lost 6 bases and 1 base, in that order; junction bases with no gene match: 6. The CDR3 sequence is 15 residues long. The CDR3 sequence: CASIPWDRGSYEQYF. CDR3 DNA sequence: TGTGCCAGCATCCCCTGGGACAGGGGGTCCTACGAGCAGTACTTC.

CDR3 in DNA: TGTGCCAGCAGCTTCAGGGCGGGGCGGCGGGACGAGCAGTACTTC. This translates into CASSFRAGRRDEQYF. The V call is TRBV5-6, the J call TRBJ2-7; D is possibly TRBD2 (6 bases). This CDR3 has 15 residues. CDR1 and CDR2 from the germline V gene are SGHDT and YYEEEE. V shed 2 bases and J shed 5 bases, with 17 bases lying between them.

CDR3 coding DNA: TGTGCCAGCAGCCCATCCCCCGAAGGGTGGAACGAGCAGTACTTC. Translation: CASSPSPEGWNEQYF. The chain is built from TRBV7-6 and TRBJ2-7; D is uncertain. CDR3 size: 15 residues. Germline values: CDR1 SGHVS, CDR2 FNYEAQ. The V end lost 5 bases, the J end lost 5 bases, and 19 bases lay between the germline ends.

J is TRBJ2-7 and V is TRBV27; TRBD1 matches 9 bases. CDR3 length: 13 residues. The J segment lost 1 base and the V segment lost 6 bases, leaving 1 base of the junction unmatched. Germline lookup yields CDR1 MNHEY and CDR2 SMNVEV (reference sequence). The CDR3 nucleotides read TGTGCCAGCAGGGGGACAGGGTCCTACGAGCAGTACTTC. It encodes CASRGTGSYEQYF.

The rearrangement uses TRBV29-1 and TRBJ2-7, with 7 bases identical to TRBD1. The CDR3 consists of 14 residues. The germline V gene encodes CDR1 SQVTM and CDR2 ANQGSEA. The trim removed 3 bases at V and 0 bases at J, leaving 5 bases unmatched. CDR3 sequence reads: CSVDRQGSSYEQYF. The CDR3 nucleotides are TGCAGCGTTGACCGACAGGGAAGCTCCTACGAGCAGTACTTC.

The chain carries TRBV5-6 and TRBJ2-2, with no clear D. The CDR3 contains 19 residues. Trimming cost V 2 bases and J 6 bases, with 26 bases left between them. Germline CDR1 and CDR2: SGHDT and YYEEEE. The CDR3 DNA reads as TGTGCCAGCAGCTTCTTCCCGGCCGGGCCCGAATTACCCCCCGGGGAGCTGTTTTTT. Translation: CASSFFPAGPELPPGELFF.

V is TRBV4-1 and J is TRBJ2-1, with TRBD2 identical over 7 bases. The CDR3 contains 18 residues. The V gene's germline CDR1 is MGHRA and CDR2 YSYEKL. V trimming: 1 base; J trimming: 0 bases; junction bases outside the gene matches: 9. This CDR3 is CASSQGLAELSSYNEQFF. In DNA, the CDR3 is TGCGCCAGCAGCCAAGGACTAGCTGAATTGAGCTCCTACAATGAGCAGTTCTTC.

On this clone: Other DNA sequences in this specimen translate into the identical CDR3. This rearrangement joins TRBV29-1 to TRBJ2-7, with D maybe TRBD1 (5 bases). Germline V CDR1 and CDR2: SQVTM, ANQGSEA. This CDR3 has 11 residues. Trimming left V 6 bases short and J 4 bases short, with 10 bases between. The CDR3 coding sequence is TGCAGCGTCGAAACAGGTTACGAGCAGTACTTC. This translates into CSVETGYEQYF.

The gene calls are TRBV4-1 and TRBJ2-3; D gene unclear. The germline V and J ends were trimmed by 3 bases and 0 bases, with 10 bases remaining between them. This CDR3 has 15 amino acids. Germline V gene lookup returns CDR1 MGHRA and CDR2 YSYEKL. CDR3 sequence reads: CASSHRQSSTDTQYF. The CDR3 region has the DNA TGCGCCAGCAGCCACAGGCAGTCGAGCACAGATACGCAGTATTTT.

J is TRBJ2-1 and V is TRBV29-1; D gene uncertain. The CDR3 sequence is 13 residues long. CDR1 is SQVTM, CDR2 ANQGSEA, per germline. With 3 bases removed from V and 2 bases from J, the gap between germline ends came to 8 bases. CDR3 in amino acids: CSVDVPTYNEQFF. Here the CDR3 DNA reads TGCAGCGTTGATGTGCCTACCTACAATGAGCAGTTCTTC.

The chain couples TRBV13 to TRBJ1-2; D is uncertain. The ends were cut back, 5 bases at V and 3 bases at J, with 10 bases in the middle. Germline CDR1 is PRHDT and CDR2 is FYEKMQ (reference sequence). The CDR3 sequence is 13 residues long. CDR3 DNA sequence: TGTGCCAGCAGCCAGCCTAAACACTATGGCTACACCTTC. Its protein product is CASSQPKHYGYTF.

V usage is TRBV5-1 and J usage is TRBJ1-2; D might be TRBD1 (5 bases). The germline CDR1 and CDR2 sequences are SGHRS and YFSETQ. The germline V and J ends were trimmed by 2 bases and 5 bases, with 13 bases remaining between them. The CDR3 loop spans 14 amino acids. The CDR3 loop is CASSFRGNRYGYTF. DNA of the CDR3: TGCGCCAGCAGCTTTCGGGGCAATCGGTATGGCTACACCTTC.

In this sample, this clone turned up once. The chain uses TRBV19 and TRBJ2-7; D may be TRBD2 (6 bases). CDR3 length: 13 residues. V lost 7 bases and J lost 3, with 13 bases in between. CDR1 and CDR2 from the germline V gene are LNHDA and SQIVND (reference sequence). The CDR3 DNA reads as TGTGCCAGTAATGAGGCCGGGAGCTACGAGCAGTACTTC. Protein sequence: CASNEAGSYEQYF.

The chain joins TRBV28 to TRBJ1-1; D call uncertain. The CDR3 totals 13 residues. CDR1 is MDHEN and CDR2 is SYDVKM in the germline V gene. The V end lost 3 bases, the J end lost 0 bases, and 5 bases lay between the germline ends. CDR3 coding DNA: TGTGCCAGCAGTTTGGTGTTGAACACTGAAGCTTTCTTT. Protein sequence: CASSLVLNTEAFF.

This clone is medium-sized within its sample. CDR3 in DNA: TGTGCCAGCAGTTATAAGGACGGCCTGAACACTGAAGCTTTCTTT. Encoded protein: CASSYKDGLNTEAFF. The chain recombines TRBV6-6 with TRBJ1-1; D is unresolved. This CDR3 is built from 15 residues. In germline, CDR1 is MNHNY, CDR2 SVGAGI (reference sequence). V gave up 3 bases and J gave up 0 bases, with 11 bases separating them.

This rearrangement joins TRBV4-1 to TRBJ2-1; 14 nucleotides line up with TRBD2. This CDR3 comprises 16 residues. The V and J ends lost 1 base and 5 bases, in that order; junction bases with no gene match: 1. The germline V gene has CDR1 MGHRA and CDR2 YSYEKL. The DNA for the CDR3 is TGCGCCAGCAGCCAAGCGGGACTAGCGGGGGACAATGAGCAGTTCTTC. Protein sequence: CASSQAGLAGDNEQFF.

The V gene is TRBV9, the J gene TRBJ2-6; a possible D gene is TRBD2 (6 bases). CDR1 and CDR2 (germline): SGDLS, YYNGEE. Trimming removed 0 bases from V and 1 base from J, with 17 bases in between. The CDR3 consists of 19 residues. This chain's CDR3 is CASSVDQWPGVSGANVLTF. In DNA, the CDR3 is TGTGCCAGCAGCGTAGATCAATGGCCGGGAGTGTCTGGGGCCAACGTCCTGACTTTC.

This sequence joins TRBV29-1 and TRBJ2-7; TRBD1 agrees at 9 bases. The CDR3 contains 14 residues. J was trimmed by 5 bases and V by 2 bases; bases with no gene match: 7. The germline V gene encodes CDR1 SQVTM and CDR2 ANQGSEA. The CDR3, as DNA: TGCAGCGTTGAAAGGCGGGACAGGGTCCACGAGCAGTACTTC. Translation gives CSVERRDRVHEQYF.

The gene calls are TRBV29-1 and TRBJ2-7, with D possibly being TRBD2 (5 bases). V was cut by 0 bases and J by 0 bases, with 15 bases left in between. Germline CDR1 is SQVTM and CDR2 is ANQGSEA. CDR3 length: 16 residues. As DNA, the CDR3 is TGCAGCGTTGAAGATCAAAGCGAGCGGAGCTCCTACGAGCAGTACTTC. This encodes CSVEDQSERSSYEQYF.

The chain uses TRBV4-2 and TRBJ2-3; TRBD2 aligns across 13 bases. CDR3 length equals 17 residues. The J segment lost 4 bases and the V segment lost 6 bases, leaving 10 bases of the junction unmatched. Germline V gene lookup returns CDR1 LGHNA and CDR2 YNFKEQ. The CDR3 protein is CASRLSTSGGAPDTQYF. Here the CDR3 DNA reads TGTGCCAGCAGGCTTAGCACTAGCGGGGGGGCTCCAGATACGCAGTATTTT.

The rearrangement links TRBV27 to TRBJ1-2, with D tentatively TRBD1 (6 bases). This CDR3 region has 15 residues. Trimming shortened V by 4 bases and J by 5 bases, and 17 bases separated the two germline ends. The germline V gene encodes CDR1 MNHEY and CDR2 SMNVEV (reference sequence). DNA for the CDR3: TGTGCCAGCAGTTCCACCATTGGAGGGGGTTATGGCTACACCTTC. Translated: CASSSTIGGGYGYTF.

The CDR3 loop is CASSHYPGDDEQYF. CDR3 sequence (DNA): TGCGCCAGCAGCCACTACCCGGGAGACGACGAGCAGTACTTC. V gene TRBV4-1 combines with J gene TRBJ2-7, with D perhaps TRBD2 (6 bases). This CDR3 region has 14 residues. Germline V gene lookup returns CDR1 MGHRA and CDR2 YSYEKL. The V and J ends lost 3 bases and 5 bases respectively, with 14 bases between them.

J is TRBJ2-2 and V is TRBV7-9, with D hard to call. The CDR3 sequence is 13 residues long. Looked up from germline, CDR1 is SEHNR and CDR2 is FQNEAQ (reference sequence). V was pared by 2 bases and J by 7 bases, with 8 bases between. This CDR3 is CASSLSPHGELFF. In nucleotides, the CDR3 is TGTGCCAGCAGCTTAAGTCCACACGGGGAGCTGTTTTTT.

The chain is built from TRBV21-1 and TRBJ2-4; TRBD2 is taken as the D call from the table, unchecked against the DNA. TRBV21-1 is classified as a pseudogene. The CDR3 spans 16 residues. DNA of the CDR3: TGTGCCAGCAGCAAAGCCCAGCGGGAGGGCAGAAACATTCAGTACTTC. Translated, it gives CASSKAQREGRNIQYF.

V and J are TRBV27 and TRBJ2-2; D call uncertain. The CDR3 extends over 15 amino acids. V lost 2 bases and J 6 bases, leaving 13 bases between the germline ends. Germline loops: CDR1 MNHEY, CDR2 SMNVEV (reference sequence). CDR3: CASSLLGGVPGELFF. DNA of the CDR3: TGTGCCAGCAGTTTACTGGGTGGGGTCCCCGGGGAGCTGTTTTTT.

The chain employs TRBV29-1 and TRBJ2-7; no definite D call. The CDR3 runs to 12 residues. Germline values: CDR1 SQVTM, CDR2 ANQGSEA. The V gene lost 2 bases and the J gene lost 6 bases, with 11 bases spanning the gap. CDR3 region: CSVELGLGEQYF. The CDR3 DNA is TGCAGCGTTGAACTCGGCTTAGGCGAGCAGTACTTC.

The chain couples TRBV30 to TRBJ2-7; the match to TRBD1 covers 10 bases. The germline V gene has CDR1 GTSNPN and CDR2 SVGIG (reference sequence). CDR3 size: 18 residues. V shed 0 bases and J 1 base; nucleotides not matched to a gene: 12. CDR3 region: CAWSVKAGGQGPSYEQYF. CDR3 nucleotides: TGTGCCTGGAGTGTAAAAGCTGGGGGACAGGGGCCTTCCTACGAGCAGTACTTC.